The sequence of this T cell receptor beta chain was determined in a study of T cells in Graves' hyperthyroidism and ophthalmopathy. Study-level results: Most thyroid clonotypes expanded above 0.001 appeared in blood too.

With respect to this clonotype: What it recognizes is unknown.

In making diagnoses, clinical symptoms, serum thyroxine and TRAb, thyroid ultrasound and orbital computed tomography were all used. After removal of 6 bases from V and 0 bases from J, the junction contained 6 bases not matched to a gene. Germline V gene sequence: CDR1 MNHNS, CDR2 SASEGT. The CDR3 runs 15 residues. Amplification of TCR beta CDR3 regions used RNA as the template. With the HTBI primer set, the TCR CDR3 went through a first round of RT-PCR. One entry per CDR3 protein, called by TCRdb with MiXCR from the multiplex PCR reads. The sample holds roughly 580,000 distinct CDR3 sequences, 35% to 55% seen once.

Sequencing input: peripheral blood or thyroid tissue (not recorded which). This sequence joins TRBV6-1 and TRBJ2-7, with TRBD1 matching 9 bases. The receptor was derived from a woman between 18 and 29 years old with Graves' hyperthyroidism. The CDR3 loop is CASSPGQGNSYEQYF. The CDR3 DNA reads TGTGCCAGCAGCCCGGGACAGGGCAACTCCTACGAGCAGTACTTC.